A single sample gave rise to the 5 T cell receptor beta chains below, sequenced in a study of cytomegalovirus exposure and HLA in healthy donors. The PCR employed 60 Vbeta primers together with 13 Jbeta primers. Here immunoSEQ multiplex PCR was the method, and the copy in TCRdb shows in-frame clones only, minus some. There are about 140,000 clones in the sample; roughly three quarters occur only once, and 1.5% to 2% lies in the top ten. Sequencing was done on a sample of PBMCs. The receptors come from a woman aged 30 to 39 in good health and CMV-seronegative.

This clone was seen only once. This sequence joins TRBV9 and TRBJ2-1, with TRBD2 matching over 8 bases. The trim removed 2 bases at V and 8 bases at J, leaving 3 bases unmatched. Germline CDR1 SGDLS, CDR2 YYNGEE. The CDR3 loop spans 13 amino acids. The chain's CDR3 is CASSVSGKDEQFF. The CDR3, as DNA: TGTGCCAGCAGCGTTAGCGGGAAGGATGAGCAGTTCTTC.

The chain recombines TRBV30 with TRBJ1-5; D call uncertain. The germline V gene has CDR1 GTSNPN and CDR2 SVGIG (reference sequence). V was shortened by 2 bases and J by 2 bases, with 10 bases between the two germline ends. The CDR3 runs to 14 residues. CDR3 protein: CAWSLYEGNQPQHF. In DNA, the CDR3 is TGTGCCTGGAGTCTATATGAGGGCAATCAGCCCCAGCATTTT.

This chain connects TRBV19 to TRBJ1-2; perhaps TRBD1 as D (5 bases). Germline-derived CDR1 and CDR2 are LNHDA and SQIVND (reference sequence). V was shortened by 7 bases and J by 0 bases, with 15 bases between the two germline ends. There are 15 residues in the CDR3. CDR3 sequence reads: CASTRGYTTNYGYTF. The DNA of the CDR3 is TGTGCCAGTACCCGGGGGTACACCACTAACTATGGCTACACCTTC.

The chain recombines TRBV5-1 with TRBJ1-1; TRBD1 agrees at 8 bases. This CDR3 comprises 17 residues. J lost 1 base, V lost 0 bases, and 8 bases had no gene match. CDR1 and CDR2 (germline): SGHRS, YFSETQ. CDR3 amino acids: CASSLGRSTGGNTEAFF. CDR3 bases: TGCGCCAGCAGCTTGGGTCGATCCACAGGGGGGAACACTGAAGCTTTCTTT.

V gene TRBV6-1 combines with J gene TRBJ1-6; 7 bases line up with TRBD1. V shed 10 bases and J 6 bases; nucleotides not matched to a gene: 12. The CDR3 has 15 amino acids. Germline loops: CDR1 MNHNS, CDR2 SASEGT. DNA of the CDR3: TGTGCCATTTCGTCCCACAGGGGAACTAATTCACCCCTCCACTTT. This sequence encodes CAISSHRGTNSPLHF.